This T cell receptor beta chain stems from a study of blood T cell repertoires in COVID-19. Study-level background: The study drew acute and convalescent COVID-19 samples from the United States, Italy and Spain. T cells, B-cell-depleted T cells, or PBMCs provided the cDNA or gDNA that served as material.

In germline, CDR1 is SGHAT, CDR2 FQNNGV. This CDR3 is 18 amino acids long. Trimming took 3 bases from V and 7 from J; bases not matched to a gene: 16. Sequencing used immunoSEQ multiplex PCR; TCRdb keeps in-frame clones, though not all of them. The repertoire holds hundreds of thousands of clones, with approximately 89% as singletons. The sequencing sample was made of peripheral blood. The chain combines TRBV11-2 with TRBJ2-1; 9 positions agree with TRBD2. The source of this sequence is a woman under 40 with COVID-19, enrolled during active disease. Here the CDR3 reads CASSFPLLDSGSTNEQFF. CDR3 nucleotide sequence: TGTGCCAGCAGCTTCCCCCTTTTAGATAGCGGGAGTACGAATGAGCAGTTCTTC.